A single sample gave rise to the 24 T cell receptor beta chains below, sequenced in a study of shared clonotypes between healthy human individuals. Naive CD8 populations comprised CD45RO-negative cells positively selected for CCR7, excluding terminally differentiated effector memory CD45RA+ cells. TCRdb's copy holds only in-frame clones and misses some; the assay was immunoSEQ multiplex PCR. The repertoire holds hundreds of thousands of clones, with approximately 96% as singletons. What was sequenced was naive CD8+ T cells sorted from blood. These receptor sequences come from a woman in her twenties or thirties in good health.

V is TRBV2 and J is TRBJ2-5; D is undetermined. The ends were cut back, 6 bases at V and 13 bases at J, with 12 bases in the middle. From germline, CDR1 is SNHLY and CDR2 FYNNEI. The CDR3 has 10 residues. The CDR3 DNA follows: TGTGCCAGCAGGACCGCGGCAGGGTACTTC. Translated, it gives CASRTAAGYF.

The CDR3 loop is CASGWTESSYNEQFF. CDR3 nucleotide sequence: TGTGCCAGCGGATGGACAGAGAGCTCCTACAATGAGCAGTTCTTC. The chain uses TRBV2 and TRBJ2-1, with a weak D call TRBD1 (6 bases). V shed 8 bases and J shed 0 bases, with 14 bases lying between them. This CDR3 is built from 15 residues. Germline V gives CDR1 SNHLY, CDR2 FYNNEI.

The chain recombines TRBV5-1 with TRBJ2-1; D gene uncertain. The CDR3 runs to 14 residues. With 4 bases removed from V and 4 bases from J, the gap between germline ends came to 12 bases. The germline gives CDR1 SGHRS, CDR2 YFSETQ. Written as DNA, the CDR3 is TGCGCCAGCAGCGCCTCTCACCCTTACAATGAGCAGTTCTTC. It is translated as CASSASHPYNEQFF. Complete variable domain (other parts from reference TRBV5-1 and TRBJ2-1): KAGVTQTPRYLIKTRGQQVTLSCSPISGHRSVSWYQQTPGQGLQFLFEYFSETQRNKGNFPGRFSGRQFSNSRSEMNVSTLELGDSALYLCASSASHPYNEQFFGPGTRLTVL.

This clone was seen a single time. The chain carries TRBV4-1 and TRBJ2-7; 9 bases map to TRBD2. The trim removed 1 base at V and 7 bases at J, leaving 11 bases unmatched. This CDR3 has 16 residues. Germline loops: CDR1 MGHRA, CDR2 YSYEKL. The CDR3 bases are TGCGCCAGCAGCCAAGCACCGGGACTAGCCTCAAGGGAGCAGTACTTC. Its translation is CASSQAPGLASREQYF.

The chain combines TRBV28 with TRBJ1-5; 7 nucleotides align to TRBD1. CDR1 is MDHEN, CDR2 SYDVKM, per germline. This CDR3 spans 15 amino acids. Germline trimming cut 5 bases from V and 7 bases from J; bases unmatched to any gene: 11. The CDR3 spells CASSPRTGVGQPQHF. The CDR3 coding sequence is TGTGCCAGCAGTCCAAGAACAGGGGTTGGACAGCCCCAGCATTTT.

The chain employs TRBV5-6 and TRBJ2-7; 9 bases agree with TRBD2. V was clipped by 2 bases and J by 6 bases; unmatched bases: 9. The germline V gene has CDR1 SGHDT and CDR2 YYEEEE. The CDR3 totals 15 residues. The CDR3 DNA reads as TGTGCCAGCAGCTTCCGAGGTAGCGGGAGCCGCGAGCAGTACTTC. Its protein product is CASSFRGSGSREQYF.

This chain connects TRBV15 to TRBJ2-7; the D is unclear. The ends were cut back, 1 base at V and 3 bases at J, with 10 bases in the middle. Germline-derived CDR1 and CDR2 are LNHNV and YYDKDF (reference sequence). The CDR3 loop spans 14 amino acids. This CDR3 is CATSRARRIYEQYF. CDR3 DNA sequence: TGTGCCACCAGCAGAGCGAGACGTATCTACGAGCAGTACTTC. The entire variable domain, with the rest obtained from reference TRBV15 and TRBJ2-7, is as follows: DAMVIQNPRYQVTQFGKPVTLSCSQTLNHNVMYWYQQKSSQAPKLLFHYYDKDFNNEADTPDNFQSRRPNTSFCFLDIRSPGLGDTAMYLCATSRARRIYEQYFGPGTRLTVT.

This chain joins TRBV11-2 and TRBJ2-6; D is perhaps TRBD2 (5 bases). CDR1 SGHAT and CDR2 FQNNGV come from the germline V gene. The CDR3 length is 14 residues. Between the trimmed V and J ends, which lost 8 bases and 1 base, there was a span of 9 bases. CDR3 region: CASPGISGANVLTF. The CDR3 DNA follows: TGTGCCAGCCCCGGGATTTCTGGGGCCAACGTCCTGACTTTC.

The chain recombines TRBV2 with TRBJ2-2; the D gene is possibly TRBD2 (6 bases). The CDR3 runs to 11 residues. Germline CDR1 is SNHLY and CDR2 is FYNNEI. V was trimmed by 6 bases and J by 11 bases, leaving 10 bases between them. CDR3 DNA: TGTGCCAGCAGCCCGGGACTCGAGCTGTTTTTT. Translating gives CASSPGLELFF.

The chain combines TRBV5-6 with TRBJ2-3; weak D call: TRBD2 (6 bases). CDR1 and CDR2 (germline): SGHDT, YYEEEE. This CDR3 spans 16 amino acids. V was trimmed by 1 base and J by 3 bases, leaving 15 bases between them. For the CDR3, the DNA is TGTGCCAGCAGCTTGTTGGGAGGCCAAGGGACAGATACGCAGTATTTT. Its translation is CASSLLGGQGTDTQYF.

Details on this clone: Other DNA sequences in the same sample also yield this CDR3. The V call is TRBV19, the J call TRBJ2-7, with unresolved D. From germline, CDR1 is LNHDA and CDR2 SQIVND (reference sequence). The CDR3 covers 13 residues. V dropped 1 base and J dropped 0 bases, with 4 bases sitting between them. Here the CDR3 reads CASSIGDSYEQYF. CDR3 bases: TGTGCCAGTAGTATAGGGGACTCCTACGAGCAGTACTTC. The whole variable domain, remainder taken from reference TRBV19 and TRBJ2-7, is DGGITQSPKYLFRKEGQNVTLSCEQNLNHDAMYWYRQDPGQGLRLIYYSQIVNDFQKGDIAEGYSVSREKKESFPLTVTSAQKNPTAFYLCASSIGDSYEQYFGPGTRLTVT.

The chain recombines TRBV12-5 with TRBJ2-1; D is ambiguous. V was trimmed by 4 bases and J by 2 bases, leaving 0 bases between them. CDR1 is LGHNT, CDR2 FRNRAP, per germline. The length of the CDR3 is 11 residues. The CDR3 nucleotides are TGTGCTAGTGGTTCCTACAATGAGCAGTTCTTC. Amino acids: CASGSYNEQFF.

The J gene is TRBJ2-7, the V gene TRBV19; D may correspond to TRBD1 or TRBD2 (6 bases each). Looked up from germline, CDR1 is LNHDA and CDR2 is SQIVND (reference sequence). V gave up 0 bases and J gave up 3 bases, with 12 bases separating them. The CDR3 totals 15 residues. This CDR3 reads CASSIDLGGLYEQYF. In DNA, the CDR3 is TGTGCCAGTAGTATAGATCTTGGGGGGCTCTACGAGCAGTACTTC.

V is TRBV7-2 and J is TRBJ2-2, with D perhaps matching TRBD1 or TRBD2 (6 bases each). The CDR3 is 15 amino acids. Germline V gives CDR1 SGHTA, CDR2 FQGNSA. Trimming cost V 4 bases and J 6 bases, with 15 bases left between them. The CDR3 region is CASSYILGGSGELFF. The CDR3 coding sequence is TGTGCCAGCAGCTACATTCTGGGGGGCTCCGGGGAGCTGTTTTTT.

The CDR3 protein is CASTPPGRGRRTEAFF. DNA of the CDR3: TGTGCCAGTACCCCGCCGGGCAGGGGGCGCCGGACTGAAGCTTTCTTT. The chain has TRBV19 and TRBJ1-1; 8 bases are shared with TRBD1. The CDR3 is 16 amino acids. CDR1 is LNHDA, CDR2 SQIVND, per germline (reference sequence). Losses at the gene ends were 7 bases for V and 5 bases for J; bases not matched to a gene: 15. The entire variable domain, with the rest obtained from reference TRBV19 and TRBJ1-1, is as follows: DGGITQSPKYLFRKEGQNVTLSCEQNLNHDAMYWYRQDPGQGLRLIYYSQIVNDFQKGDIAEGYSVSREKKESFPLTVTSAQKNPTAFYLCASTPPGRGRRTEAFFGQGTRLTVV.

The chain uses TRBV2 and TRBJ1-1; D not certain. The CDR3 is made up of 13 amino acids. Trimming removed 3 bases from V and 10 bases from J, with 15 bases in between. CDR1 and CDR2 (germline): SNHLY, FYNNEI. As DNA, the CDR3 is TGTGCCAGCAGTGACACAAGAGCATTAGGAGCTTTCTTT. It codes for CASSDTRALGAFF.

This chain uses TRBV30 with TRBJ2-7; D call uncertain. Trimming took 3 bases from V and 2 from J, leaving 14 bases between them. The CDR3 is made up of 14 amino acids. Germline V gene sequence: CDR1 GTSNPN, CDR2 SVGIG (reference sequence). The CDR3, as DNA: TGTGCCTGGAGGCCCGGGTTGTGGACCTACGAGCAGTACTTC. Translating it yields CAWRPGLWTYEQYF. Variable domain in full (rest from reference TRBV30 and TRBJ2-7): SQTIHQWPATLVQPVGSPLSLECTVEGTSNPNLYWYRQAAGRGLQLLFYSVGIGQISSEVPQNLSASRPQDRQFILSSKKLLLSDSGFYLCAWRPGLWTYEQYFGPGTRLTVT.

This chain links TRBV19 with TRBJ1-1; a possible D gene is TRBD1 (6 bases). The CDR3 extends over 12 amino acids. Trimming took 5 bases from V and 4 from J, leaving 8 bases between them. Germline V gene data show CDR1 as LNHDA and CDR2 as SQIVND (reference sequence). The CDR3 coding sequence is TGTGCCAGTAGTTTGACAGGCACTGAAGCTTTCTTT. As protein: CASSLTGTEAFF. The full variable domain, its missing parts supplied by reference TRBV19 and TRBJ1-1, is DGGITQSPKYLFRKEGQNVTLSCEQNLNHDAMYWYRQDPGQGLRLIYYSQIVNDFQKGDIAEGYSVSREKKESFPLTVTSAQKNPTAFYLCASSLTGTEAFFGQGTRLTVV.

The chain couples TRBV13 to TRBJ2-5; 7 nucleotides align to TRBD2. Germline CDR1 PRHDT, CDR2 FYEKMQ (reference sequence). The CDR3 sequence is 14 residues long. V lost 3 bases, J lost 1 base, and 2 bases stayed unmatched. The CDR3 region is CASSLRTSQETQYF. The CDR3 DNA reads TGTGCCAGCAGCTTGAGGACTAGCCAAGAGACCCAGTACTTC.

The V and J genes are TRBV29-1 and TRBJ1-1, with unresolved D. Trimming took 1 base from V and 4 from J, leaving 16 bases between them. CDR1 is SQVTM, CDR2 ANQGSEA, per germline. This CDR3 is 15 amino acids long. CDR3 sequence (DNA): TGCAGCGTTGAAGGAGGGAGGGTGGGAGGCACTGAAGCTTTCTTT. It encodes CSVEGGRVGGTEAFF.

DNA of the CDR3: TGTGCCAGCAGTATTAGCCGCAGGGGTTTCTACGAGCAGTACTTC. Protein: CASSISRRGFYEQYF. The rearrangement joins TRBV28 to TRBJ2-7, with D possibly TRBD1 on 6 matching bases. The CDR3 has 15 amino acids. The germline V gene encodes CDR1 MDHEN and CDR2 SYDVKM. Trimming stripped 5 bases from V and 3 bases from J, with 17 bases between.

This clone was detected only a few times. The chain combines TRBV7-6 with TRBJ2-7; D may be TRBD1 (5 bases). CDR3 size: 15 residues. Germline lookup yields CDR1 SGHVS and CDR2 FNYEAQ. V was pared by 5 bases and J by 3 bases, with 17 bases between. The CDR3 region has the DNA TGTGCCAGCAGCGCCGTCAGGGAAGCATACTACGAGCAGTACTTC. Its translation: CASSAVREAYYEQYF.

V usage is TRBV10-3 and J usage is TRBJ2-1; 11 nucleotides align to TRBD2. The CDR3 sequence is 15 residues long. V shed 6 bases, J shed 8 bases, and the junction held 9 bases outside the gene matches. The germline gives CDR1 ENHRY, CDR2 SYGVKD. The DNA of the CDR3 is TGTGCCATCAGAGATAGCGGGAGGGCCCTCGATGAGCAGTTCTTC. Its translation is CAIRDSGRALDEQFF.

The chain employs TRBV4-1 and TRBJ1-1; unclear D gene. V lost 1 base to trimming and J lost 2 bases, with 5 bases between them. This CDR3 is 13 amino acids long. Per germline, CDR1 MGHRA and CDR2 YSYEKL. CDR3 in DNA: TGCGCCAGCAGCCAAGTTGTAAACACTGAAGCTTTCTTT. It codes for CASSQVVNTEAFF.